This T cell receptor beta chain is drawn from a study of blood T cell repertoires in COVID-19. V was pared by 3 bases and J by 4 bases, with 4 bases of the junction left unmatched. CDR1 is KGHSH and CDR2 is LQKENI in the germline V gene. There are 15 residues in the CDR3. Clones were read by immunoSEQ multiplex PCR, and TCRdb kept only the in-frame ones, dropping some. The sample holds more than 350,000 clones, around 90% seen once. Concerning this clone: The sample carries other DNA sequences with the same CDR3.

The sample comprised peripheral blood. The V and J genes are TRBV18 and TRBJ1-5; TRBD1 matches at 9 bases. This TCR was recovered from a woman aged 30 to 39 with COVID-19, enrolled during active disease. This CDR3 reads CASSPPGQGNQPQHF. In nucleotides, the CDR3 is TGTGCCAGCTCACCGCCGGGACAGGGTAATCAGCCCCAGCATTTT. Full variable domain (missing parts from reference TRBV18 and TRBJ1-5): NAGVMQNPRHLVRRRGQEARLRCSPMKGHSHVYWYRQLPEEGLKFMVYLQKENIIDESGMPKERFSAEFPKEGPSILRIQQVVRGDSAAYFCASSPPGQGNQPQHFGDGTRLSIL.